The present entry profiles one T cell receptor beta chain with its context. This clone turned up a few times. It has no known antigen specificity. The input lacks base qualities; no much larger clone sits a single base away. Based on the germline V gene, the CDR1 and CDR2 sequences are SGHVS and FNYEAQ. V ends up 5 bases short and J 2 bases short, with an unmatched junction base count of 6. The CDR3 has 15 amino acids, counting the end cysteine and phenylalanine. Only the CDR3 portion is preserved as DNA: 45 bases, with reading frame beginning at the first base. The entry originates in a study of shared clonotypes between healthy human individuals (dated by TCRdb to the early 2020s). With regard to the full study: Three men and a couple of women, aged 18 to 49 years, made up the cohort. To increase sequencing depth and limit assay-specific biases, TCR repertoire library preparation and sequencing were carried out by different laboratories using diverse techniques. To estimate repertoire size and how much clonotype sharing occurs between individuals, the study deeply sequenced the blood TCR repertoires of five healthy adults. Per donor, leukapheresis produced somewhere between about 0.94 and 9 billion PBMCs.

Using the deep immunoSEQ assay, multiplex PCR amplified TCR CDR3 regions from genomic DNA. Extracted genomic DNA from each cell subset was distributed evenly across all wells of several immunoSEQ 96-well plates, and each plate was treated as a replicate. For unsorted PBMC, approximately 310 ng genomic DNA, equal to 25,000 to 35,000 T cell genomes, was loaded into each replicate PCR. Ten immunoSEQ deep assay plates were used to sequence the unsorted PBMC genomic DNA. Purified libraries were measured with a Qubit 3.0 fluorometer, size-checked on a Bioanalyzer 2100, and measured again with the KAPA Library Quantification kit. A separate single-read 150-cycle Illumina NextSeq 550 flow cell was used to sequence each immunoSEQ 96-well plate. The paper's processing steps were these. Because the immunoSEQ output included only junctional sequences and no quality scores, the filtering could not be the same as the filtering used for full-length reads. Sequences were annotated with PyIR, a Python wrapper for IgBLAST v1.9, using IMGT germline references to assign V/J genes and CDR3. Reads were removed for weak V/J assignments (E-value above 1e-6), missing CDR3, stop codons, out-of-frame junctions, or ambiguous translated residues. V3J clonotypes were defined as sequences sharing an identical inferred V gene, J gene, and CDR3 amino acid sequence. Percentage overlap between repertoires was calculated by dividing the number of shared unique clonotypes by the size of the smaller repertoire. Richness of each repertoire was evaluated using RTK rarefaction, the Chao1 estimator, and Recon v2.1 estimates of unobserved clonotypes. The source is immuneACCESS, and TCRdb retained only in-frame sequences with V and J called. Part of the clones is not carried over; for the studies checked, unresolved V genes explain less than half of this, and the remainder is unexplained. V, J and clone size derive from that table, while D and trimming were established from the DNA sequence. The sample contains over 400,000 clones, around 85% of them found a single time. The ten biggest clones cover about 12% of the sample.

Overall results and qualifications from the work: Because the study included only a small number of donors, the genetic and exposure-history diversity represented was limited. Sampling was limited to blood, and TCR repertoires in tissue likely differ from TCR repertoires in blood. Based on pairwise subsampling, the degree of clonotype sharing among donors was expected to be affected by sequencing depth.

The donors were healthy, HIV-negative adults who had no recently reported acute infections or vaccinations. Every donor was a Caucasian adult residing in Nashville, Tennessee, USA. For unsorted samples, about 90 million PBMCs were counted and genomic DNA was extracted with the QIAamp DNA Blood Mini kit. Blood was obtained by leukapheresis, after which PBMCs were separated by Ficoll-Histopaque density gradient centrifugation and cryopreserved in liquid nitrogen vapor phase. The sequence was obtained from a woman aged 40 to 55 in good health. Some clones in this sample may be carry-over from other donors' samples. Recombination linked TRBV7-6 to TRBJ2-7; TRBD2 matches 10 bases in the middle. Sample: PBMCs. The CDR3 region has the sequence CASSRAGGGTYEQYF. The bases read TGTGCCAGCAGCAGAGCGGGAGGGGGTACCTACGAGCAGTACTTC.